One sample yielded the 3 T cell receptor beta chains listed below, sequenced in a study of liver allograft versus peripheral blood T cells. The overall study: Recipients' peripheral blood T cell receptor repertoires were compared with those in transplanted livers.

TCRdb processed the reads anew with MiXCR; each CDR3 protein has one entry. The table has 5,500 to 7,000 distinct CDR3 sequences, roughly a sixth seen once; the top ten hold roughly 50%. Receptors were obtained from a human patient who had a liver transplant. A share of the T cells may be of graft donor origin.

The sample holds a few counts of this clonotype. The V gene is TRBV30, the J gene TRBJ1-1, with 8 bases matching TRBD1. CDR1 GTSNPN and CDR2 SVGIG come from the germline V gene (reference sequence). V trimming: 4 bases; J trimming: 4 bases; junction bases outside the gene matches: 8. The CDR3 spans 14 residues. DNA of the CDR3: TGTGCCTGGAACCTGGGACAGGTTGGCACTGAAGCTTTCTTT. Translating it yields CAWNLGQVGTEAFF.

The table lists this clonotype with many counts. The chain carries TRBV19 and TRBJ2-1; D is ambiguous. Germline assignment: CDR1 LNHDA and CDR2 SQIVND (reference sequence). The CDR3 spans 13 residues. Trimming shortened V by 2 bases and J by 5 bases, and 7 bases separated the two germline ends. The CDR3 here is CASSIIWDNEQFF. CDR3 DNA sequence: TGTGCCAGTAGTATAATATGGGACAATGAGCAGTTCTTC.

In its sample, this clonotype was seen a few times. The CDR3 nucleotides are TGTGCCAGCAGCGTAGACGGGGTAGCCTACAATGAGCAGTTCTTC. It encodes CASSVDGVAYNEQFF. This chain links TRBV9 with TRBJ2-1; possibly TRBD2 for D (5 bases). V was clipped by 0 bases and J by 2 bases, with 9 bases between them. This CDR3 contains 15 residues. Per germline, CDR1 SGDLS and CDR2 YYNGEE.